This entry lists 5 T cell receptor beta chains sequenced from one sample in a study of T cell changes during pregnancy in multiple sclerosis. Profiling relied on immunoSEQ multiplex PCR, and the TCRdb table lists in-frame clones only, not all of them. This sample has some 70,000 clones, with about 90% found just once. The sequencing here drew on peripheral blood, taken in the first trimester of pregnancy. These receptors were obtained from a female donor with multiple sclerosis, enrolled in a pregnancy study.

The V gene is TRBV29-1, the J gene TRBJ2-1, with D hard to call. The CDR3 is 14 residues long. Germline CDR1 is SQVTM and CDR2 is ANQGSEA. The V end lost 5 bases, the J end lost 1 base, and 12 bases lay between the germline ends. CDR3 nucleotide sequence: TGCAGCGTTCGGTTAGAAGATTCCTACAATGAGCAGTTCTTC. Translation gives CSVRLEDSYNEQFF.

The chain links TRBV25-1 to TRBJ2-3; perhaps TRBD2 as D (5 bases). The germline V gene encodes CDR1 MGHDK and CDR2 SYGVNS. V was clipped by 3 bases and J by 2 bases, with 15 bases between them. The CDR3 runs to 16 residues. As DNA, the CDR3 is TGTGCCAGCAGTGACGCCATGGACTTACACACAGATACGCAGTATTTT. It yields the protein CASSDAMDLHTDTQYF.

The CDR3 loop is CASSDEPGAYNEQFF. DNA of the CDR3: TGTGCCAGCAGTGATGAACCGGGGGCCTACAATGAGCAGTTCTTC. This rearrangement joins TRBV6-1 to TRBJ2-1; possible D gene TRBD2, 6 bases. V lost 3 bases and J 2 bases, leaving 11 bases between the germline ends. This CDR3 comprises 15 residues. CDR1 MNHNS and CDR2 SASEGT come from the germline V gene.

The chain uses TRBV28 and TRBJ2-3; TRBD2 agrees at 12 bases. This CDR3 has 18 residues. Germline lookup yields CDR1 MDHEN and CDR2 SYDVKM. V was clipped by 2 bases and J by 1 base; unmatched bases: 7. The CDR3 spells CASSLTSGRFWGTDTQYF. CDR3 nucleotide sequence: TGTGCCAGCAGTTTAACTAGCGGGAGGTTTTGGGGCACAGATACGCAGTATTTT.

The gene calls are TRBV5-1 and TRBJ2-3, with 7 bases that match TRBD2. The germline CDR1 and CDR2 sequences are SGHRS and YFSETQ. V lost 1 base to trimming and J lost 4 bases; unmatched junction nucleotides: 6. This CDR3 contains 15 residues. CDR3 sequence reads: CASSLNPSGADTQYF. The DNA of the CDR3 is TGCGCCAGCAGCTTGAATCCTAGCGGAGCAGATACGCAGTATTTT.